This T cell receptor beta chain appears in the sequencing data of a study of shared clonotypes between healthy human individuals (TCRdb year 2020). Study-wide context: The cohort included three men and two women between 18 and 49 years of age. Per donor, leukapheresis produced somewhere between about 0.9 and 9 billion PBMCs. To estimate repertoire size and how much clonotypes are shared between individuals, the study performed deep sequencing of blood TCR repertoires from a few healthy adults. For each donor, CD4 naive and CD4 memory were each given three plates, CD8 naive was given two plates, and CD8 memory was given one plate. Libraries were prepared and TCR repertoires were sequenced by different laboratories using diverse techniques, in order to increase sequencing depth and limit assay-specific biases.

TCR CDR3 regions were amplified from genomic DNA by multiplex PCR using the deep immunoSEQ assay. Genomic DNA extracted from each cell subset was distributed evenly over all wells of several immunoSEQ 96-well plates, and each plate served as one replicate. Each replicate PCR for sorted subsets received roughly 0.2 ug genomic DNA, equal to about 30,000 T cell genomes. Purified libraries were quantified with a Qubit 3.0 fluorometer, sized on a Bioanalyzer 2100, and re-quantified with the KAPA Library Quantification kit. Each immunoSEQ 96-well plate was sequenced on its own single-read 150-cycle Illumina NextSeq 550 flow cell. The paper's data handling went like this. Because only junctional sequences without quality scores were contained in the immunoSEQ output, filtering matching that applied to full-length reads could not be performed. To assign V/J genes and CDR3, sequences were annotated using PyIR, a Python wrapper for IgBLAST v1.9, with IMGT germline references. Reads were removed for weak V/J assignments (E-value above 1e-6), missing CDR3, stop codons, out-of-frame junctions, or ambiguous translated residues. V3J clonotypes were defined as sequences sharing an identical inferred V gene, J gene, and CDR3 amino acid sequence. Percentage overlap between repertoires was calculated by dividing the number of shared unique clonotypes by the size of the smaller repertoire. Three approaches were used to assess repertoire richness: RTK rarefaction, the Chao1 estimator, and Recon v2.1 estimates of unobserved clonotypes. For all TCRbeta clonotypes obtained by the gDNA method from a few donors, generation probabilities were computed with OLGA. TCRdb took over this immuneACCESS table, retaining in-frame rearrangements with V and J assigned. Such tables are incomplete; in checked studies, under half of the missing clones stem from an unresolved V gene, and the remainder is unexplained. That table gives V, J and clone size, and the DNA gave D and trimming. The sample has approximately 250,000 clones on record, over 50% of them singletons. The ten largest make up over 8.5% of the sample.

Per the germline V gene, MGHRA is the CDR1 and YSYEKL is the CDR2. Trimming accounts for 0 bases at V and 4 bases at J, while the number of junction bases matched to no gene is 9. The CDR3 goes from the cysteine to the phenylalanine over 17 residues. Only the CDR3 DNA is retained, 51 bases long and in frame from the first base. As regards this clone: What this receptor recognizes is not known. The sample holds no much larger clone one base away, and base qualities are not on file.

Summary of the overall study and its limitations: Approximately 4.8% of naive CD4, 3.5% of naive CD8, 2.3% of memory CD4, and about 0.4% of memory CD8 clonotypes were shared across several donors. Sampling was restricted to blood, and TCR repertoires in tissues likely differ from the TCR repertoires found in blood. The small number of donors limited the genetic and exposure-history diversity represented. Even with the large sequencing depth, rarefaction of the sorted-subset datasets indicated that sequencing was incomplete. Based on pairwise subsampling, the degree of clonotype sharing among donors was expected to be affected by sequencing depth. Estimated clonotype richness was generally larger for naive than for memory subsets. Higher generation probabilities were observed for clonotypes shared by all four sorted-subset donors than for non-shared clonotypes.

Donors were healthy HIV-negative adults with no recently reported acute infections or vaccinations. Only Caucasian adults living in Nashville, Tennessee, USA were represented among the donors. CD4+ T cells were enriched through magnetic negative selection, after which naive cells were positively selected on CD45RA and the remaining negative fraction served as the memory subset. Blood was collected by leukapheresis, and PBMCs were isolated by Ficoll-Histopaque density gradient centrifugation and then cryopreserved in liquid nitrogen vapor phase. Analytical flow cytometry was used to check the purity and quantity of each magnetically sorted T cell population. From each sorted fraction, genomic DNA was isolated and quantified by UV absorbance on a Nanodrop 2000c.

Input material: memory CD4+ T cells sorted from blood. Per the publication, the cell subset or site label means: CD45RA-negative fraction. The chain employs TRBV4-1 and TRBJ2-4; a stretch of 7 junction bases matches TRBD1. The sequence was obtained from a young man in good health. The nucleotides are TGCGCCAGCAGCCAAGAGGTTTCCACAGGGGTTAAAAACATTCAGTACTTC. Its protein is CASSQEVSTGVKNIQYF.